The T cell receptor (beta chain) under discussion was sequenced for a study of cytomegalovirus exposure and HLA in healthy donors. The study, taken as a whole, reports: The study carried out a later analysis of TCR beta sequences. It associated 15,000 to 20,000 of them with specific HLA alleles at a false discovery rate of 0.05. Among donors in an Asian-associated ancestry cluster, a later analysis reportedly found fewer N-insertions than the roughly 680-donor mean. In a later analysis, a missense DCLRE1C variant was linked to TCR beta V- and J-gene trimming. Sequencing likely produced, as an artifact, a cluster of highly shared sequence variants.

Notes on this clone: What it binds is unknown.

Per germline, CDR1 MDHEN and CDR2 SYDVKM. V lost 6 bases to trimming and J lost 6 bases; unmatched junction nucleotides: 11. The CDR3 contains 16 residues. Primers included in the PCR were 60 Vbeta and 13 Jbeta primers. TCRdb keeps only in-frame clones here, not all; method: immunoSEQ multiplex PCR. The repertoire includes fewer than 250,000 clones, around 79% of them detected once, and approximately 0.4% sits in the top ten. The clonotype originates from a male donor in good health and CMV-seropositive. The chain has TRBV28 and TRBJ1-4; TRBD1 aligns across 9 bases. Sequenced sample: PBMCs. Written as DNA, the CDR3 is TGTGCCAGCAGCCAGCCTCCGGGACAGGGCCATGAAAAACTGTTTTTT. The encoded protein is CASSQPPGQGHEKLFF.